The 2 T cell receptor beta chains reported below all come from one sample, sequenced in a study of control samples from healthy donors and cancer patients. Generated by immunoSEQ multiplex PCR, the TCRdb table keeps only in-frame clones and is missing some. This table has roughly 88,000 clones, approximately 90% appearing once. The sample comprised blood. The receptors were gathered from a woman aged 25 to 45 in good health.

The V and J genes are TRBV19 and TRBJ1-2; no clear D gene. The germline V and J ends were trimmed by 7 bases and 3 bases, with 12 bases remaining between them. Germline V gene data show CDR1 as LNHDA and CDR2 as SQIVND (reference sequence). The CDR3 is made up of 13 amino acids. The CDR3: CASKWQEDYGYTF. The CDR3 DNA follows: TGTGCCAGTAAATGGCAGGAGGACTATGGCTACACCTTC.

Here the CDR3 reads CAWSHQRGNTIYF. The CDR3 DNA reads TGTGCCTGGAGCCACCAACGGGGAAACACCATATATTTT. This sequence joins TRBV30 and TRBJ1-3; D ambiguous. CDR1 and CDR2 (germline): GTSNPN, SVGIG (reference sequence). There are 13 residues in the CDR3. V shed 3 bases and J shed 4 bases, with 10 bases lying between them. Full variable domain (outside the CDR3, taken from reference TRBV30 and TRBJ1-3): SQTIHQWPATLVQPVGSPLSLECTVEGTSNPNLYWYRQAAGRGLQLLFYSVGIGQISSEVPQNLSASRPQDRQFILSSKKLLLSDSGFYLCAWSHQRGNTIYFGEGSWLTVV.